This TCR beta chain was identified during a study of blood T cell repertoires in COVID-19. Study details: The United States, Italy and Spain provided the acute and convalescent COVID-19 samples. The cDNA or gDNA used as material had been derived from T cells, B-cell-depleted T cells, or PBMCs.

Enrolled through a virtual design, the participants were between about 18 and 100 years of age and came from under 30 US areas. Participants had their cohort set by participant-reported clinical history. The germline V gene encodes CDR1 GTSNPN and CDR2 SVGIG (reference sequence). The CDR3 spans 14 residues. The J segment lost 3 bases and the V segment lost 2 bases, leaving 3 bases of the junction unmatched. This table comes from immunoSEQ multiplex PCR, and its TCRdb copy is limited to in-frame clones, with some not included. The sample holds more than 250,000 clones; 70% to 90% are singletons and the top ten take about 5.4%. Worth noting for this clone: The same CDR3 arises from other DNA sequences in this sample as well.

This TCR derives from a woman aged 30 to 39 who had recovered from COVID-19. The material sequenced was PBMCs or T cells enriched from blood (not recorded which). The chain employs TRBV30 and TRBJ1-4; 7 nucleotides match TRBD1. DNA for the CDR3: TGTGCCTGGAGTTCCGGGACAGCTAATGAAAAACTGTTTTTT. As protein: CAWSSGTANEKLFF.